A selection of T cell receptor beta chains follows, all from one sample in a study of regulatory T cells in long-lasting Graves disease. From the multiplex PCR reads, TCRdb called clonotypes with MiXCR, one entry per CDR3 protein. Seen here are 390,000 or so distinct CDR3 sequences, 20% to 25% observed once, and the top ten hold around 30%. This specimen consisted of peripheral blood mononuclear cells (PBMCs), obtained when the disease was refractory, from a patient treated with antithyroid drugs. These receptors all stem from a woman between 40 and 50 years old with Graves disease. Each CDR3 is given with its conserved first and last residue. A D gene is named only where the DNA matches it firmly. Clone size is stated in some rows and not others, as once, few, many or a class when expanded.

TRBJ2-2,-,14,TRBV28,many,CASSLRGLSGELFF,TGTGCCAGCAGTTTACGGGGACTGTCCGGGGAGCTGTTTTTT
TRBJ2-2,-,12,TRBV15,few,CATSRDFGELFF,TGTGCCACCAGCAGGGATTTCGGGGAGCTGTTTTTT
TRBJ1-3,-,15,TRBV11-2,few,CASSLGGFSGNTIYF,TGTGCCAGCAGCTTAGGGGGGTTCTCTGGAAACACCATATATTTT
TRBJ1-1,-,11,TRBV28,many,CASSLTFEAFF,TGTGCCAGCAGTTTAACCTTTGAGGCTTTCTTT
TRBJ2-6,-,15,TRBV12-3/TRBV12-4,few,CASRLDNSGANVLTF,TGTGCCAGCAGACTGGACAACTCTGGGGCCAACGTCCTGACTTTC
TRBJ2-1,TRBD2,16,TRBV7-8,many,CASSLGTSGPYNEQFF,TGTGCCAGCAGCTTGGGGACTAGCGGACCCTACAATGAGCAGTTCTTC
TRBJ2-2,-,14,TRBV7-2,-,CASSLGVGVPELFF,TGTGCCAGCAGCTTAGGGGTGGGAGTACCGGAGCTGTTTTTT
TRBJ1-1,-,14,TRBV20-1,-,CSAGAGTGLTEAFF,TGCAGTGCTGGTGCGGGCACAGGGTTAACTGAAGCTTTCTTC
TRBJ2-3,-,14,TRBV5-1,few,CASSFLIPTDTQYF,TGCGCCAGCAGCTTCCTGATCCCAACAGATACGCAGTATTTT
TRBJ2-6,TRBD2,20,TRBV20-1,-,CSARDLELAGGSSGANVLTF,TGCAGTGCTAGAGATTTGGAACTAGCGGGAGGTAGTTCCGGGGCCAACGTCCTGACTTTC
TRBJ1-2,-,15,TRBV28,many,CASSRPGRANYGYTF,TGTGCCAGCAGTCGGCCAGGGCGCGCTAACTATGGCTACACCTTC
TRBJ1-1,-,13,TRBV19,few,CANSQEGDTEAFF,TGTGCCAATAGCCAAGAGGGGGACACTGAAGCTTTCTTT
TRBJ1-5,-,14,TRBV12-3/TRBV12-4,many,CASSYGGSNQPQHF,TGTGCCAGCAGTTATGGGGGGAGCAATCAGCCCCAGCATTTT